This passage covers 13 T cell receptor beta chains from one sample sequenced in a study of OX40 agonist ivuxolimab in advanced cancers. Using immunoSEQ multiplex PCR, the repertoire was profiled, and TCRdb retains in-frame clones only, with some absent. The sample consists of 70,000 to 75,000 clones, about 90% of them appearing once. Sequencing used CD4+ or CD8+ T cells sorted from blood, obtained in a trial of the OX40 agonist ivuxolimab. The source of these receptors is an adult with an advanced solid tumor such as melanoma, head and neck, liver or kidney cancer.

V usage is TRBV30 and J usage is TRBJ1-2; a possible D gene is TRBD1 (6 bases). The germline V and J ends were trimmed by 3 bases and 13 bases, with 18 bases remaining between them. Looked up from germline, CDR1 is GTSNPN and CDR2 is SVGIG (reference sequence). The CDR3 has 12 amino acids. The CDR3: CAWRGLTGPLTF. Written as DNA, the CDR3 is TGTGCCTGGAGGGGATTGACAGGCCCCCTCACCTTC.

This rearrangement joins TRBV10-3 to TRBJ1-1, with D maybe TRBD1 (5 bases). The CDR3 runs 14 residues. Trimming removed 6 bases at V and 5 bases at J, with 16 bases between. The germline CDR1 and CDR2 sequences are ENHRY and SYGVKD. Here the CDR3 DNA reads TGTGCCATCAGCCAAAGGGGAGGGGTGACTGAAGCTTTCTTT. Protein sequence: CAISQRGGVTEAFF.

For the CDR3, the DNA is TGCGCCAGCAGCCAAGATGTGTCTAGCGGGACCCCCCTAGCCAAAAACATTCAGTACTTC. This codes for CASSQDVSSGTPLAKNIQYF. The chain has TRBV4-3 and TRBJ2-4; 9 bases line up with TRBD2. CDR3 length: 20 amino acids. After removal of 0 bases from V and 0 bases from J, the junction contained 12 bases not matched to a gene. Germline loops: CDR1 LGHNA, CDR2 YSLEER.

The rearrangement links TRBV12-5 to TRBJ2-1; D is perhaps TRBD1 or TRBD2 (5 bases each). Germline values: CDR1 LGHNT, CDR2 FRNRAP. The CDR3 extends over 13 amino acids. The ends were cut back, 1 base at V and 9 bases at J, with 10 bases in the middle. CDR3 DNA: TGTGCTAGTGGTTTGGAGAGGGGCGTTGAGCAGTTCTTC. Its translation is CASGLERGVEQFF.

The rearrangement links TRBV27 to TRBJ2-7, with D unresolved. From germline, CDR1 is MNHEY and CDR2 SMNVEV (reference sequence). The CDR3 contains 13 residues. V was trimmed by 3 bases and J by 4 bases, leaving 10 bases between them. CDR3 bases: TGTGCCAGCAGTTTCTCGGAACTTTACGAGCAGTACTTC. It yields the protein CASSFSELYEQYF.

The rearrangement links TRBV27 to TRBJ2-1, with 7 bases matching TRBD2. V lost 4 bases and J lost 5; bases outside the gene matches: 14. Germline V gene sequence: CDR1 MNHEY, CDR2 SMNVEV (reference sequence). CDR3 size: 17 residues. CDR3 residues: CASSSYLSGLFNNEQFF. Here the CDR3 DNA reads TGTGCCAGCAGTTCCTACCTATCGGGACTATTCAACAATGAGCAGTTCTTC.

The chain is built from TRBV29-1 and TRBJ2-1; D may be TRBD1 (7 bases). The CDR3 is made up of 15 amino acids. Trimming left V 8 bases short and J 4 bases short, with 21 bases between. The germline V gene has CDR1 SQVTM and CDR2 ANQGSEA. The CDR3 is CSCAEGANSYNEQFF. The CDR3 DNA is TGCAGCTGTGCGGAGGGGGCAAACTCTTACAATGAGCAGTTCTTC.

The chain uses TRBV5-1 and TRBJ2-5; 8 bases map to TRBD1. J was trimmed by 5 bases and V by 1 base; bases with no gene match: 7. The CDR3 is 15 amino acids. Looked up from germline, CDR1 is SGHRS and CDR2 is YFSETQ. CDR3 residues: CASSLNQGASETQYF. The DNA for the CDR3 is TGCGCCAGCAGCTTGAATCAGGGGGCTAGTGAGACCCAGTACTTC.

The V call is TRBV7-9, the J call TRBJ2-1; TRBD2 aligns across 14 bases. The CDR3 loop spans 16 amino acids. The germline gives CDR1 SEHNR, CDR2 FQNEAQ (reference sequence). The trim removed 5 bases at V and 8 bases at J, leaving 8 bases unmatched. The CDR3 DNA reads as TGTGCCAGCAGCGGGTTGACTAGCGGGAGGGCCTATGAGCAGTTCTTC. Its protein is CASSGLTSGRAYEQFF. Full variable domain (remainder filled in from reference TRBV7-9 and TRBJ2-1): DTGVSQNPRHKITKRGQNVTFRCDPISEHNRLYWYRQTLGQGPEFLTYFQNEAQLEKSRLLSDRFSAERPKGSFSTLEIQRTEQGDSAMYLCASSGLTSGRAYEQFFGPGTRLTVL.

The chain employs TRBV14 and TRBJ2-3; the match to TRBD2 covers 12 bases. This CDR3 comprises 15 residues. V trimming: 3 bases; J trimming: 8 bases; junction bases outside the gene matches: 6. Germline V gene sequence: CDR1 SGHDN, CDR2 FVKESK. CDR3 coding DNA: TGTGCCAGCAGCCATCGGACTAGCGGGACTGGTACGCAGTATTTT. It codes for CASSHRTSGTGTQYF.

The genes are TRBV30 and TRBJ2-2; 12 nucleotides align to TRBD2. Germline CDR1 GTSNPN, CDR2 SVGIG (reference sequence). Germline trimming cut 5 bases from V and 4 bases from J; bases unmatched to any gene: 5. The CDR3 is 15 amino acids. Here the CDR3 reads CAWAPLAGGTGELFF. For the CDR3, the DNA is TGTGCCTGGGCCCCACTAGCGGGAGGCACCGGGGAGCTGTTTTTT.

The V call is TRBV6-6, the J call TRBJ2-3, with D maybe TRBD2 (7 bases). The germline V and J ends were trimmed by 4 bases and 5 bases, with 16 bases remaining between them. Germline V CDR1 and CDR2: MNHNY, SVGAGI (reference sequence). The CDR3 is 15 residues long. CDR3 sequence: CASSLGGGTVDTQYF. For the CDR3, the DNA is TGTGCCAGCAGTTTGGGCGGGGGCACGGTAGATACGCAGTATTTT.

The rearrangement links TRBV9 to TRBJ1-1, with D uncertain. V shed 0 bases and J shed 7 bases, with 10 bases lying between them. The germline V gene encodes CDR1 SGDLS and CDR2 YYNGEE. This CDR3 region has 13 residues. The CDR3, as DNA: TGTGCCAGCAGCGTAGTTCTAAGGAGTGAAGCTTTCTTT. It yields the protein CASSVVLRSEAFF. The full variable domain, its missing parts supplied by reference TRBV9 and TRBJ1-1, is DSGVTQTPKHLITATGQRVTLRCSPRSGDLSVYWYQQSLDQGLQFLIQYYNGEERAKGNILERFSAQQFPDLHSELNLSSLELGDSALYFCASSVVLRSEAFFGQGTRLTVV.